The 21 T cell receptor beta chains presented below share a single source sample, sequenced in a study of blood T cells in healthy people across ages. Sample-barcoded 5' priming and a J-beta primer mix drove a second PCR of about 6 to 12 cycles. TCRdb used MiXCR to reprocess the 5' RACE reads, holding one entry per CDR3 protein. The sample lists 1 million to 1.2 million distinct CDR3 sequences, roughly two fifths occurring once. Material: blood. Receptors originate from a young man in good health.

Regarding this clonotype: A much bigger clone sits one base away, suggesting this may be a read error. This chain joins TRBV2 and TRBJ2-1; D is unclear. Germline V CDR1 and CDR2: SNHLY, FYNNEI. Trimming removed 8 bases at V and 15 bases at J, with 8 bases between. This CDR3 has 8 residues. CDR3 nucleotides: TGTGCCAGCCAACTTCGGTTCTTC. Protein product: CASQLRFF.

This clonotype was found a few times. The chain is built from TRBV29-1 and TRBJ2-3; 10 bases align to TRBD2. J was trimmed by 8 bases and V by 1 base; bases with no gene match: 3. Germline CDR1 and CDR2: SQVTM and ANQGSEA. This CDR3 contains 13 residues. The CDR3 reads CSVEVASGGTQYF. The CDR3 region has the DNA TGCAGCGTTGAAGTGGCTAGCGGGGGTACGCAGTATTTT.

This clonotype was counted only a few times. The chain combines TRBV12-3 or TRBV12-4 with TRBJ2-2; 8 nucleotides agree with TRBD1. CDR3 size: 16 residues. The V and J ends lost 1 base and 5 bases, in that order; junction bases with no gene match: 6. CDR3 bases: TGTGCCAGCAGTTTAGAAGGCAGGGGGCGTACCGGGGAGCTGTTTTTT. Amino acid sequence: CASSLEGRGRTGELFF.

The V call is TRBV27, the J call TRBJ2-5; D may be TRBD2 (6 bases). CDR1 is MNHEY, CDR2 SMNVEV, per germline (reference sequence). V was shortened by 3 bases and J by 5 bases, with 16 bases between the two germline ends. The CDR3 sequence is 15 residues long. The DNA for the CDR3 is TGTGCCAGCAGTTTGCAGGGACTGAATCAGGAGACCCAGTACTTC. Translated: CASSLQGLNQETQYF.

Concerning this clonotype: One end of the junction does not line up with germline, which may come from a read error. The chain combines TRBV12-3 or TRBV12-4 with TRBJ2-5; D is unresolved. This CDR3 is 13 amino acids long. This chain's CDR3 is CTSRHQGEETQYF. DNA of the CDR3: TGTACCAGCAGGCATCAAGGTGAAGAGACCCAGTACTTC.

The chain has TRBV12-5 and TRBJ2-5; D is unresolved. The germline V and J ends were trimmed by 7 bases and 2 bases, with 17 bases remaining between them. The CDR3 runs 15 residues. Germline CDR1 LGHNT, CDR2 FRNRAP. Written as DNA, the CDR3 is TGTGCTAGTGCCCAACCTCAAGGCAGACAAGAGACCCAGTACTTC. It encodes CASAQPQGRQETQYF.

This clonotype was seen only a few times. The rearrangement links TRBV20-1 to TRBJ2-2, with D possibly being TRBD2 (5 bases). Trimming removed 3 bases at V and 6 bases at J, with 8 bases between. In germline, CDR1 is DFQATT, CDR2 SNEGSKA (reference sequence). This CDR3 is built from 12 residues. The CDR3 DNA reads as TGCAGTGCTAGCTCGAGGGCCGGGGAGCTGTTTTTT. Its translation: CSASSRAGELFF.

This chain uses TRBV9 with TRBJ2-7; 7 bases match TRBD2. Germline CDR1 is SGDLS and CDR2 is YYNGEE. V trimming: 3 bases; J trimming: 7 bases; junction bases outside the gene matches: 10. The CDR3 is 14 residues long. CDR3 protein: CASSGRTSRDEQYF. CDR3 nucleotides: TGTGCCAGCAGCGGAAGGACTAGTCGCGATGAGCAGTACTTC.

The J gene is TRBJ2-3, the V gene TRBV21-1; TRBD2, the D gene given by the table, was not confirmed from the DNA. TRBV21-1 is a pseudogene. The CDR3 consists of 20 residues. The CDR3 DNA sequence: TGTGCCAGCAGCAAAGAGGATTTAGCGGGGGGGCCCTTTAGGGCAGATACGCAGTATTTT. Its translation is CASSKEDLAGGPFRADTQYF.

Concerning this clonotype itself: At one end, the junction sequence differs from germline, possibly due to a read error. The V call is TRBV6-2 or TRBV6-3, the J call TRBJ2-2, with D unresolved. Germline lookup yields CDR1 MNHEY and CDR2 SVGEGT. This CDR3 is built from 16 residues. CDR3: CANSYPFKGRTGELFF. The CDR3 coding sequence is TGTGCCAACAGTTACCCCTTCAAAGGGCGTACCGGGGAGCTGTTTTTT.

This clonotype has more than one count but fewer than ten. This chain joins TRBV5-5 and TRBJ2-3, with D hard to call. Germline loops: CDR1 SGHKS, CDR2 YYEKEE (reference sequence). This CDR3 is built from 13 residues. Trimming cost V 1 base and J 2 bases, with 5 bases left between them. CDR3 coding DNA: TGTGCCAGCAGCTTGTTTGCCACAGATACGCAGTATTTT. The encoded protein is CASSLFATDTQYF.

In this sample, this clonotype turned up a few times. This may stem from a read error, because a much larger clone lies one nucleotide away. J is TRBJ2-5 and V is TRBV29-1; D perhaps matches TRBD2 (5 bases). This CDR3 contains 14 residues. The V end lost 1 base, the J end lost 5 bases, and 14 bases lay between the germline ends. Germline V gene data show CDR1 as SQVTM and CDR2 as ANQGSEA. The CDR3 here is CSVEVRGIMETQYF. The CDR3 nucleotides are TGCAGCGTTGAAGTTCGGGGTATTATGGAGACCCAGTACTTC.

V is TRBV1 and J is TRBJ1-5. TRBV1 is tagged as a pseudogene. The CDR3 sequence is 15 residues long. CDR3 sequence reads: CTSSHGVGGNQPQHF. CDR3 DNA sequence: TGCACCAGCAGCCACGGGGTAGGAGGAAATCAGCCCCAGCATTTT.

This clonotype was seen at least ten times. V is TRBV6-5 and J is TRBJ1-4, with TRBD1 matching 9 bases. The CDR3 runs 20 residues. The V segment lost 0 bases and the J segment 1 base; nucleotides outside the gene matches: 12. Per germline, CDR1 MNHEY and CDR2 SVGAGI. The CDR3 is CASSYSEWTGVLLTNEKLFF. The CDR3 DNA reads TGTGCCAGCAGTTACTCGGAGTGGACAGGGGTTCTTTTAACTAATGAAAAACTGTTTTTT.

V and J are TRBV6-1 and TRBJ2-3; weak D call: TRBD2 (5 bases). V was trimmed by 7 bases and J by 0 bases, leaving 20 bases between them. The CDR3 has 17 residues. Germline lookup yields CDR1 MNHNS and CDR2 SASEGT. This chain's CDR3 is CASMPFKGDTSTDTQYF. The CDR3 DNA follows: TGTGCCAGCATGCCATTTAAGGGAGATACTAGCACAGATACGCAGTATTTT.

V usage is TRBV7-2 and J usage is TRBJ1-4; a weak D match, TRBD1 (6 bases). The V and J ends lost 1 base and 12 bases respectively, with 12 bases between them. CDR1 SGHTA and CDR2 FQGNSA come from the germline V gene. This CDR3 has 13 residues. The CDR3 DNA sequence: TGTGCCAGCAGCTTAGAGGGGGGCAGGCAACTGTTTTTT. Protein: CASSLEGGRQLFF.

CDR3 in amino acids: CAVLTSGTEAFF. Here the CDR3 DNA reads TGTGCCGTCCTAACCTCCGGGACTGAAGCTTTCTTT. The chain joins TRBV10-3 to TRBJ1-1, with no clear D. The CDR3 sequence is 12 residues long. Germline V gene sequence: CDR1 ENHRY, CDR2 SYGVKD. Trimming took off 11 bases at V and 5 bases at J, with 15 bases between the two ends.

The chain employs TRBV7-3 and TRBJ1-2; 7 positions match TRBD1. The CDR3 contains 16 residues. The V segment lost 5 bases and the J segment 0 bases; nucleotides outside the gene matches: 9. Germline-derived CDR1 and CDR2 are SGHTA and FQGTGA. CDR3 in DNA: TGTGCCAGCAGCACGATACCAGGGGGGTCTAACTATGGCTACACCTTC. It yields the protein CASSTIPGGSNYGYTF.

The chain combines TRBV7-2 with TRBJ1-4; D gene uncertain. CDR3 length: 16 amino acids. With 4 bases removed from V and 2 bases from J, the gap between germline ends came to 14 bases. Germline V gene data show CDR1 as SGHTA and CDR2 as FQGNSA. The CDR3 coding sequence is TGTGCCAGCAGCTCCCCTCAACAGAGGACTAATGAAAAACTGTTTTTT. Protein product: CASSSPQQRTNEKLFF.

The V gene is TRBV6-2 or TRBV6-3, the J gene TRBJ2-1, with TRBD1 identical over 9 bases. From germline, CDR1 is MNHEY and CDR2 SVGEGT. V shed 5 bases and J 1 base; nucleotides not matched to a gene: 9. The CDR3 is 17 amino acids. CDR3 sequence (DNA): TGTGCCAGCAGTGCCCACAGGGGGCAGGGTTCCTACAATGAGCAGTTCTTC. This encodes CASSAHRGQGSYNEQFF.

The CDR3 DNA is TGTGCCAGCAGTTACCGGGGACGGCCGGGGACTGAAGCTTTCTTT. It codes for CASSYRGRPGTEAFF. The chain uses TRBV6-7 and TRBJ1-1; TRBD1 is a possible D gene (5 bases). TRBV6-7 falls under the ORF class, with uncertain function. V was shortened by 2 bases and J by 5 bases, with 15 bases between the two germline ends. The CDR3 is 15 residues long.